This TCR beta chain was profiled in a study of CD8+ T cells in alopecia areata. Across the whole study: A 6-month off-drug phase came after tofacitinib, which had lasted 6 to 18 months.

cDNA prepared by RNA extraction and subsequent reverse transcription served as the template for sequencing. Produced via immunoSEQ multiplex PCR; TCRdb's table is partial and in-frame only. The data show hundreds of thousands of clones, 67% seen once. Of note for this clone: Its antigen is not known.

This CDR3 is built from 14 residues. V was clipped by 2 bases and J by 0 bases, with 6 bases between them. Germline CDR1 is SEHNR and CDR2 is FQNEAQ (reference sequence). Study results and limitations: When scalp samples are sequenced, resident alphabeta T cells of normal skin are also captured. An increase in clonality over normal scalp was evident in lesional scalp, especially alopecia totalis/universalis. Relative to mice, TCR sharing across patients was less clear, a difference possibly HLA-related.

The chain recombines TRBV7-9 with TRBJ2-3; D not certain. Sequencing used CD4+ T cells sorted from blood, obtained at week 0. This TCR came from a human donor with alopecia areata. The CDR3 is CASSLPTSTDTQYF. The CDR3 DNA sequence: TGTGCCAGCAGCTTACCGACTAGCACAGATACGCAGTATTTT.